This TCR beta chain was sequenced for a study of T-cell reconstitution after alpha-beta-depleted transplantation in children (dated by TCRdb to between 2015 and 2016). With regard to the full study: Using TCR repertoire profiling, the study quantitatively followed how T-cell immune reconstitution unfolded in children after TCRalphabeta/CD19-depleted allogeneic hematopoietic cell transplantation.

Library method: PCR. TCRdb shows the sequencer as Illumina HiSeq 2500. TCR libraries were prepared with molecular barcoding, using unique molecular identifiers to normalize TCRbeta repertoire quantification. TCRdb reran the public reads through fastp at Q25 and MiXCR, keeping productive beta chains. Each entry merges the rows of one CDR3 protein and shows their most common DNA and genes. This sample has about 640,000 distinct CDR3 sequences in its table, and approximately 16% of those were observed once. Of the sample, 1.1% is held by the ten largest clones. The table lists this clonotype with many counts. Its antigen remains undetermined. No base qualities exist here, and no much larger clone lies one base off it. CDR1 and CDR2 are drawn from the germline V gene (reference sequence): DFQATT, SNEGSKA. Inclusive of the bounding cysteine and phenylalanine, the CDR3 is 14 residues long. Of the read, only the CDR3 DNA is kept; its 42 bases are in frame from base 1. Between the V and J ends, shortened by 6 bases and 5 bases respectively, the junction contains 16 bases.

The sample consisted of PBMCs from the stem cell graft donor, taken from the stem cell graft. The V gene is TRBV20-1 and the J gene is TRBJ1-4, and perhaps TRBD1 as D gene, on 5 matching bases. The sequence came from a human donor who donated a stem cell graft to a child with acute myeloid leukemia. CDR3 region: CSARDRISNEKLFF. The nucleotide sequence reads as follows: TGCAGTGCGAGGGACCGGATATCGAATGAAAAACTGTTTTTT.